One and the same sample provided the 25 T cell receptor beta chains below, sequenced in a study of T cell responses to AZD1222 COVID-19 vaccine. TCRdb's copy holds only in-frame clones and misses some; the assay was immunoSEQ multiplex PCR. The sample lists 150,000 or so clones; 80% to 90% were seen once. The input for sequencing was peripheral blood, taken 28 days after the second dose of the MenACWY control vaccine. These receptors came from an adult who received the MenACWY meningococcal vaccine as a control.

The chain employs TRBV28 and TRBJ1-4, with a possible D match to TRBD1 (5 bases). CDR3 length equals 15 residues. Germline V gene data show CDR1 as MDHEN and CDR2 as SYDVKM. V was shortened by 7 bases and J by 4 bases, with 16 bases between the two germline ends. The DNA of the CDR3 is TGTGCCAGCATGCAAGCGGGGGAAGGTAATGAAAAACTGTTTTTT. Encoded protein: CASMQAGEGNEKLFF.

The chain is built from TRBV14 and TRBJ1-2; perhaps TRBD1 as D (6 bases). This CDR3 is built from 15 residues. The germline gives CDR1 SGHDN, CDR2 FVKESK. Trimming removed 7 bases at V and 3 bases at J, with 18 bases between. The CDR3 sequence: CASIQGQRGDYGYTF. In nucleotides, the CDR3 is TGTGCCAGCATTCAAGGACAGCGAGGGGACTATGGCTACACCTTC.

The chain carries TRBV6-5 and TRBJ2-4; D could derive from TRBD1 or TRBD2 (5 bases each). This CDR3 spans 12 amino acids. CDR1 and CDR2 from the germline V gene are MNHEY and SVGAGI. The V and J ends lost 8 bases and 6 bases respectively, with 11 bases between them. Here the CDR3 DNA reads TGTGCCAGCCAAGACGGGACAAACATTCAGTACTTC. Protein: CASQDGTNIQYF.

This rearrangement joins TRBV12-3 or TRBV12-4 to TRBJ1-2; possibly TRBD1 for D (5 bases). V shed 3 bases and J shed 6 bases, with 8 bases lying between them. The length of the CDR3 is 12 residues. The CDR3 is CASSFGDHGYTF. In DNA, the CDR3 is TGTGCCAGCAGTTTCGGGGACCATGGCTACACCTTC.

The chain is built from TRBV7-8 and TRBJ1-2; 8 positions match TRBD1. Germline CDR1 SGHVS, CDR2 FQNEAQ. Germline trimming cut 1 base from V and 4 bases from J; bases unmatched to any gene: 5. The CDR3 is 15 amino acids. Here the CDR3 reads CASSLGDRGGYGYTF. The CDR3 nucleotides read TGTGCCAGCAGCTTAGGCGACAGGGGAGGCTATGGCTACACCTTC.

The chain employs TRBV20-1 and TRBJ2-7, with 15 bases fitting TRBD2. V trimming: 3 bases; J trimming: 4 bases; junction bases outside the gene matches: 7. The CDR3 is 16 residues long. Germline V gene lookup returns CDR1 DFQATT and CDR2 SNEGSKA (reference sequence). DNA of the CDR3: TGCAGTGCTAGTGTCCGAGGGACTAGCGGGAGGTACGAGCAGTACTTC. The encoded protein is CSASVRGTSGRYEQYF.

This chain connects TRBV20-1 to TRBJ2-5; TRBD2 matches 15 bases. Unmatched junction bases numbered 9, after V lost 3 bases and J lost 7 bases. Per the germline V gene, CDR1 is DFQATT and CDR2 is SNEGSKA (reference sequence). This CDR3 has 16 residues. CDR3 DNA: TGCAGTGCTAGTAGGGGACTAGCGGGGGGTCTTGGGACCCAGTACTTC. It specifies CSASRGLAGGLGTQYF.

A remark on this clone: In the same sample, other DNA sequences code for this CDR3. The chain recombines TRBV28 with TRBJ2-7; D gene unclear. CDR1 MDHEN and CDR2 SYDVKM come from the germline V gene. V lost 7 bases and J 0 bases, leaving 7 bases between the germline ends. The CDR3 length is 12 residues. The CDR3 coding sequence is TGTGCCAGCACCCGAAGCTCCTACGAGCAGTACTTC. Translation gives CASTRSSYEQYF.

The chain carries TRBV18 and TRBJ2-1; no reliable D call. This CDR3 is built from 12 residues. CDR1 is KGHSH, CDR2 LQKENI, per germline. V dropped 4 bases and J dropped 9 bases, with 10 bases sitting between them. CDR3 sequence: CASSHSDGEQFF. The CDR3 bases are TGTGCCAGCTCACACAGTGACGGTGAGCAGTTCTTC.

In nucleotides, the CDR3 is TGTGCCAGCAGCCCCCAAGTGAACACCGGGGAGCTGTTTTTT. Its translation is CASSPQVNTGELFF. This rearrangement joins TRBV9 to TRBJ2-2; no clear D. With 4 bases removed from V and 1 base from J, the gap between germline ends came to 8 bases. This CDR3 has 14 amino acids. Germline CDR1 is SGDLS and CDR2 is YYNGEE. Drawing the rest from reference TRBV9 and TRBJ2-2, the complete variable domain is DSGVTQTPKHLITATGQRVTLRCSPRSGDLSVYWYQQSLDQGLQFLIQYYNGEERAKGNILERFSAQQFPDLHSELNLSSLELGDSALYFCASSPQVNTGELFFGEGSRLTVL.

The V call is TRBV2, the J call TRBJ1-1; D is possibly TRBD1 (6 bases). Deletions cut 6 bases from V and 5 bases from J, with 13 bases between. The V gene's germline CDR1 is SNHLY and CDR2 FYNNEI. This CDR3 has 13 amino acids. The CDR3 nucleotides read TGTGCCAGCAGGGACAGTGAAGGGACTGAAGCTTTCTTT. Its translation is CASRDSEGTEAFF.

The chain recombines TRBV6-4 with TRBJ1-4; D unclear. Trimming shortened V by 4 bases and J by 12 bases, and 9 bases separated the two germline ends. The CDR3 has 11 amino acids. Germline-derived CDR1 and CDR2 are MRHNA and SNTAGT. The CDR3 coding sequence is TGTGCCAGCAGTGCAAAGGACCAACTGTTTTTT. Its translation is CASSAKDQLFF.

The J gene is TRBJ2-7, the V gene TRBV3-1 (or the pseudogene TRBV3-2), with 7 bases identical to TRBD1. V was pared by 4 bases and J by 0 bases, with 3 bases of the junction left unmatched. Germline CDR1 LGHDT, CDR2 YNNKEL (reference sequence). This CDR3 region has 14 residues. Here the CDR3 reads CASSRQGSSYEQYF. In DNA form, the CDR3 reads TGTGCCAGCAGCCGACAGGGAAGCTCCTACGAGCAGTACTTC.

This clone was observed once. The chain uses TRBV12-3 or TRBV12-4 and TRBJ1-2; D gene ambiguous. The CDR3 has 13 residues. V was clipped by 6 bases and J by 0 bases, with 8 bases between them. The CDR3 sequence: CASRPVANYGYTF. The CDR3 DNA is TGTGCCAGCAGGCCAGTTGCTAACTATGGCTACACCTTC.

The CDR3 loop reads CASSARLANYGYTF. The CDR3 region has the DNA TGTGCCAGCAGCGCCAGGTTAGCTAACTATGGCTACACCTTC. The V and J genes are TRBV9 and TRBJ1-2; no reliable D call. This CDR3 is 14 amino acids long. V lost 3 bases and J 0 bases, leaving 9 bases between the germline ends. CDR1 is SGDLS, CDR2 YYNGEE, per germline. Full variable domain (missing parts from reference TRBV9 and TRBJ1-2): DSGVTQTPKHLITATGQRVTLRCSPRSGDLSVYWYQQSLDQGLQFLIQYYNGEERAKGNILERFSAQQFPDLHSELNLSSLELGDSALYFCASSARLANYGYTFGSGTRLTVV.

J is TRBJ2-2 and V is TRBV29-1; 8 positions agree with TRBD1. This CDR3 is 14 amino acids long. Germline values: CDR1 SQVTM, CDR2 ANQGSEA. J gave up 4 bases and V 5 bases, and 6 bases lay outside the gene matches. The CDR3 spells CSVIDRGGTGELFF. The CDR3 region has the DNA TGCAGCGTTATTGACAGGGGCGGCACCGGGGAGCTGTTTTTT.

This clone was picked up one time. The chain combines TRBV7-9 with TRBJ1-5; D is undetermined. Germline loops: CDR1 SEHNR, CDR2 FQNEAQ (reference sequence). CDR3 length: 13 residues. Trimming cost V 6 bases and J 6 bases, with 12 bases left between them. The CDR3 DNA sequence: TGTGCCAGCAGTCCCGAGGGCTCTCAGCCCCAGCATTTT. It encodes CASSPEGSQPQHF.

The gene calls are TRBV28 and TRBJ1-1, with a possible D match to TRBD1 (5 bases). Germline assignment: CDR1 MDHEN and CDR2 SYDVKM. The CDR3 covers 14 residues. V was cut by 6 bases and J by 5 bases, with 16 bases left in between. CDR3 sequence reads: CASSAPGGSTEAFF. In nucleotides, the CDR3 is TGTGCCAGCAGCGCCCCGGGGGGGAGTACTGAAGCTTTCTTT.

Here the CDR3 DNA reads TGTGCCAGCAGCTCCGGCCGGGACGCCCGCACAGATACGCAGTATTTT. Translating gives CASSSGRDARTDTQYF. The chain links TRBV7-9 to TRBJ2-3; either TRBD1 or TRBD2 may supply D (5 bases each). Germline V gene lookup returns CDR1 SEHNR and CDR2 FQNEAQ (reference sequence). There are 16 residues in the CDR3. Trimming took off 4 bases at V and 1 base at J, with 15 bases between the two ends.

The rearrangement uses TRBV9 and TRBJ2-3; perhaps TRBD2 as D (6 bases). CDR3 length: 18 residues. The germline CDR1 and CDR2 sequences are SGDLS and YYNGEE. The V end was cut by 0 bases, the J end by 1 base, with 18 bases between. The CDR3 protein is CASSVDGIAAGGTDTQYF. The CDR3 region has the DNA TGTGCCAGCAGCGTAGACGGCATAGCGGCAGGAGGCACAGATACGCAGTATTTT.

V is TRBV6-5 and J is TRBJ2-7; unclear D gene. V was trimmed by 2 bases and J by 3 bases, leaving 8 bases between them. Germline V gene lookup returns CDR1 MNHEY and CDR2 SVGAGI. This CDR3 comprises 13 residues. In nucleotides, the CDR3 is TGTGCCAGCAGTTACGGGCACCTCTACGAGCAGTACTTC. This gives the protein CASSYGHLYEQYF.

The gene calls are TRBV29-1 and TRBJ1-5; 9 bases agree with TRBD1. V trimming: 4 bases; J trimming: 5 bases; junction bases outside the gene matches: 3. Germline-derived CDR1 and CDR2 are SQVTM and ANQGSEA. The CDR3 loop spans 13 amino acids. The DNA of the CDR3 is TGCAGCGTTGGGGACAGGGTGGATCAGCCCCAGCATTTT. It is translated as CSVGDRVDQPQHF.

The gene calls are TRBV11-3 and TRBJ2-1, with 7 nucleotides matching TRBD2. Germline V CDR1 and CDR2: SGHNT, YENEEA. The V segment lost 3 bases and the J segment 0 bases; nucleotides outside the gene matches: 5. The CDR3 length is 16 residues. CDR3 sequence reads: CASSLGGSGSYNEQFF. CDR3 nucleotides: TGTGCCAGCAGCTTGGGCGGGAGCGGCTCCTACAATGAGCAGTTCTTC. Filled out from reference TRBV11-3 and TRBJ2-1, the complete variable domain reads EAGVVQSPRYKIIEKKQPVAFWCNPISGHNTLYWYLQNLGQGPELLIRYENEEAVDDSQLPKDRFSAERLKGVDSTLKIQPAELGDSAVYLCASSLGGSGSYNEQFFGPGTRLTVL.

The CDR3 loop is CASRAGTNSPLHF. The CDR3 nucleotides read TGTGCCAGCAGGGCGGGGACAAATTCACCCCTCCACTTT. The chain uses TRBV2 and TRBJ1-6; perhaps TRBD1 as D (6 bases). Trimming pared 6 bases from V and 7 bases from J, leaving 10 bases between. The CDR3 spans 13 residues. In germline, CDR1 is SNHLY, CDR2 FYNNEI. Together with reference TRBV2 and TRBJ1-6, the CDR3 gives the full variable domain: EPEVTQTPSHQVTQMGQEVILRCVPISNHLYFYWYRQILGQKVEFLVSFYNNEISEKSEIFDDQFSVERPDGSNFTLKIRSTKLEDSAMYFCASRAGTNSPLHFGNGTRLTVT.

This clone is a singleton in its sample. The genes are TRBV7-2 and TRBJ2-4, with a weak D call TRBD1 (5 bases). CDR3 length: 14 residues. CDR1 and CDR2 (germline): SGHTA, FQGNSA. Trimming removed 1 base from V and 8 bases from J, with 12 bases in between. CDR3 DNA: TGTGCCAGCAGCTTAGACTCAGGGATCGACATTCAGTACTTC. Its translation is CASSLDSGIDIQYF.